What follows are 11 T cell receptor beta chains derived from one specimen sequenced in a study of vaccination effects on CD4 cells after COVID-19. The table came from immunoSEQ multiplex PCR; TCRdb's copy has only in-frame clones and leaves some out. The data show approximately 50,000 clones, about 80% seen once. No antigen has been identified for these receptors. Researchers isolated CD4+ T cells once around 11 days of culture had elapsed. Sequences were derived from CD4+ T cells from PBMCs cultured without peptide, sampled before COVID-19 vaccination. The receptors here all came from a human donor who had a prior SARS-CoV-2 infection.

The gene calls are TRBV6-5 and TRBJ2-7, with 8 nucleotides matching TRBD2. The CDR3 spans 13 residues. From germline, CDR1 is MNHEY and CDR2 SVGAGI. Trimming took 8 bases from V and 5 from J; bases not matched to a gene: 8. The CDR3 DNA reads as TGTGCCAGCTTTTCGGGGGGGGCCAACGAGCAGTACTTC. It yields the protein CASFSGGANEQYF.

This clone was observed a few times. The chain employs TRBV28 and TRBJ2-1; TRBD2 is a possible D gene (6 bases). The ends were cut back, 6 bases at V and 9 bases at J, with 21 bases in the middle. The CDR3 is 15 residues long. The germline V gene encodes CDR1 MDHEN and CDR2 SYDVKM. CDR3 in amino acids: CASRRDSAPFGEQFF. The CDR3 DNA sequence: TGTGCCAGCAGGAGGGACTCAGCCCCATTCGGTGAGCAGTTCTTC.

The J gene is TRBJ2-1, the V gene TRBV2; D not certain. The CDR3 is made up of 11 amino acids. V dropped 2 bases and J dropped 4 bases, with 0 bases sitting between them. CDR1 is SNHLY, CDR2 FYNNEI, per germline. This CDR3 is CASSEYNEQFF. CDR3 sequence (DNA): TGTGCCAGCAGTGAATACAATGAGCAGTTCTTC.

The V call is TRBV6-5, the J call TRBJ1-5, with D perhaps TRBD1 (6 bases). Trimming pared 6 bases from V and 4 bases from J, leaving 10 bases between. Looked up from germline, CDR1 is MNHEY and CDR2 is SVGAGI. The CDR3 extends over 13 amino acids. The CDR3 here is CASRSTGNQPQHF. The CDR3 DNA reads as TGTGCCAGCAGATCAACAGGGAATCAGCCCCAGCATTTT.

The rearrangement joins TRBV27 to TRBJ2-4; weak D call: TRBD2 (7 bases). Germline loops: CDR1 MNHEY, CDR2 SMNVEV (reference sequence). The CDR3 spans 17 residues. V shed 5 bases and J shed 1 base, with 18 bases lying between them. CDR3: CASSQEWGGGAKNIQYF. DNA of the CDR3: TGTGCCAGCAGTCAAGAATGGGGGGGCGGGGCCAAAAACATTCAGTACTTC.

This sequence joins TRBV12-3 or TRBV12-4 and TRBJ1-4, with D maybe TRBD1 (6 bases). Trimming left V 2 bases short and J 8 bases short, with 9 bases between. This CDR3 is built from 13 residues. This chain's CDR3 is CASSLFGTEKLFF. DNA for the CDR3: TGTGCCAGCAGTTTATTTGGGACAGAAAAACTGTTTTTT.

The chain employs TRBV2 and TRBJ1-4; possibly TRBD1 for D (6 bases). This CDR3 spans 15 amino acids. Trimming pared 5 bases from V and 4 bases from J, leaving 14 bases between. Germline CDR1 reads SNHLY; CDR2 reads FYNNEI. CDR3 DNA: TGTGCCAGCAGTCAAGATAGGGGGTTTAATGAAAAACTGTTTTTT. It is translated as CASSQDRGFNEKLFF. The entire variable domain, with the rest obtained from reference TRBV2 and TRBJ1-4, is as follows: EPEVTQTPSHQVTQMGQEVILRCVPISNHLYFYWYRQILGQKVEFLVSFYNNEISEKSEIFDDQFSVERPDGSNFTLKIRSTKLEDSAMYFCASSQDRGFNEKLFFGSGTQLSVL.

The chain couples TRBV27 to TRBJ1-3, with 12 bases aligning to TRBD1. CDR1 MNHEY and CDR2 SMNVEV come from the germline V gene (reference sequence). With 7 bases clipped from V and 3 bases from J, the junction kept 10 bases outside the gene matches. The CDR3 extends over 17 amino acids. This CDR3 is CASILWDRGPVGNTIYF. DNA for the CDR3: TGTGCCAGCATACTGTGGGACAGGGGGCCGGTTGGAAACACCATATATTTT.

CDR3 nucleotide sequence: TGTGCCAGCAGGGGACAGGGCGCTGAAGCTTTCTTT. Protein product: CASRGQGAEAFF. The gene calls are TRBV2 and TRBJ1-1, with 9 positions matching TRBD1. The length of the CDR3 is 12 residues. The germline CDR1 and CDR2 sequences are SNHLY and FYNNEI. The trim removed 6 bases at V and 6 bases at J, leaving 2 bases unmatched.

CDR3 sequence: CASSPTSAGGAYTQYF. CDR3 DNA sequence: TGTGCCAGCAGCCCCACCTCAGCGGGAGGGGCATATACGCAGTATTTT. The chain joins TRBV11-3 to TRBJ2-3, with 10 bases fitting TRBD2. V lost 5 bases and J lost 7; bases outside the gene matches: 12. This CDR3 has 16 amino acids. From germline, CDR1 is SGHNT and CDR2 YENEEA.

The rearrangement links TRBV19 to TRBJ1-5; 9 bases are shared with TRBD1. The CDR3 extends over 14 amino acids. V lost 5 bases and J lost 4; bases outside the gene matches: 3. Germline loops: CDR1 LNHDA, CDR2 SQIVND (reference sequence). The DNA of the CDR3 is TGTGCCAGTAGTCCTGGGACAGGGAATCAGCCCCAGCATTTT. Residues: CASSPGTGNQPQHF.